This T cell receptor (beta chain) is drawn from a study of cytotoxic CD8 clonotypes in ibrutinib-treated CLL. Turning to the study itself: Responses: about 25 partial, 2 complete; after median about 70 months, 14 stayed remitted, approximately twelve progressed.

The CDR3 runs 15 residues. Trimming took 2 bases from V and 4 from J, leaving 15 bases between them. The germline CDR1 and CDR2 sequences are SGHDT and YYEEEE. Of note for this clone: The target antigen is unknown.

Whole-study results and caveats: Higher clonality was seen at ibrutinib response and a return toward baseline at progression. Age-matched healthy donor levels were exceeded by baseline clonality, which tracked circulating CD8+ T-cell counts. Under treatment, the uncommon public clonotypes either contracted or remained stable.

The assay was immunoSEQ multiplex PCR, and TCRdb's table has in-frame clones only and misses some. The data contain 60,000 to 70,000 clones, around three fifths of them singletons. The chain uses TRBV5-6 and TRBJ1-1; D ambiguous. This sequence originates from a human donor with chronic lymphocytic leukemia. Here the sequenced sample was PBMCs, taken after 12 months of ibrutinib treatment. This CDR3 is CASSFLSVLGTEAFF. In nucleotides, the CDR3 is TGTGCCAGCAGCTTTTTATCCGTCCTGGGCACTGAAGCTTTCTTT.